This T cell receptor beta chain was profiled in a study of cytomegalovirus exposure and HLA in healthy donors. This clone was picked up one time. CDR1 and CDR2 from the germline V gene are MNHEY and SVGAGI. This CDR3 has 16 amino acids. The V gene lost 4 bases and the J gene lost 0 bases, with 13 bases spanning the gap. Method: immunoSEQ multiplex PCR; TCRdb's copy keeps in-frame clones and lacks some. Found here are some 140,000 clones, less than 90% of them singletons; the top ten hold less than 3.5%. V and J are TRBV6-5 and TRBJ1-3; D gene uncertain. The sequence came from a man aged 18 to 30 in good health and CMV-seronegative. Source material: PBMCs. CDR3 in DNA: TGTGCCAGCAGTTTCGGAGGGAAATTCTCTGGAAACACCATATATTTT. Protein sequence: CASSFGGKFSGNTIYF.